This T cell receptor (beta chain) is drawn from a study of shared clonotypes between healthy human individuals. Germline CDR1 and CDR2: SQVTM and ANQGSEA. Trimming cost V 5 bases and J 2 bases; bases outside gene matches: 4. There are 13 residues in the CDR3. Method: immunoSEQ multiplex PCR; TCRdb's copy keeps in-frame clones and lacks some. The table lists about 1.1 million clones, 70% to 80% of them singletons. This clone turned up a few times. The sequence was collected from a man aged 18 to 29 in good health. Some clones in this sample may be carry-over from other donors' samples. The specimen was memory CD4+ T cells from PBMCs. Subset here: CD45RA-negative fraction. The chain uses TRBV29-1 and TRBJ2-7, with 9 bases aligning to TRBD2. CDR3 protein: CSVRLAETYEQYF. The CDR3 DNA reads as TGCAGCGTTCGACTAGCGGAGACCTACGAGCAGTACTTC.